What follows are 20 T cell receptor beta chains derived from one specimen sequenced in a study of blood T cell repertoires in COVID-19. Produced via immunoSEQ multiplex PCR; TCRdb's table is partial and in-frame only. The sample shows 60,000 to 75,000 clones, 65% to 85% of them seen only once. The sample was peripheral blood. The receptors stem from a woman in her 70s with acute or convalescent COVID-19.

V is TRBV29-1 and J is TRBJ2-2, with 10 bases fitting TRBD1. This CDR3 has 15 amino acids. With V trimmed by 7 bases and J by 3 bases, 8 bases remained unmatched. Per germline, CDR1 SQVTM and CDR2 ANQGSEA. CDR3 coding DNA: TGCAGCGGTACGGGACAGGGGAGGGACACCGGGGAGCTGTTTTTT. It yields the protein CSGTGQGRDTGELFF.

In its sample, this clone was seen many times. The chain links TRBV18 to TRBJ1-2; 7 bases line up with TRBD1. V was pared by 5 bases and J by 3 bases, with 3 bases of the junction left unmatched. This CDR3 contains 13 residues. The germline V gene has CDR1 KGHSH and CDR2 LQKENI. In DNA form, the CDR3 reads TGTGCCAGCTCAAGGACAGGAGACTATGGCTACACCTTC. This translates into CASSRTGDYGYTF.

The chain recombines TRBV3-1 (or the pseudogene TRBV3-2) with TRBJ2-1; D not certain. The CDR3 is 15 residues long. Trimming stripped 1 base from V and 1 base from J, with 8 bases between. Germline CDR1 LGHDT, CDR2 YNNKEL (reference sequence). CDR3 bases: TGTGCCAGCAGCCAAGTAGCAGTGTCCTACAATGAGCAGTTCTTC. As protein: CASSQVAVSYNEQFF.

This chain joins TRBV18 and TRBJ1-5, with 7 bases that match TRBD1. V lost 1 base to trimming and J lost 0 bases; unmatched junction nucleotides: 3. Germline-derived CDR1 and CDR2 are KGHSH and LQKENI. CDR3 length equals 16 residues. The CDR3 reads CASSPQGAGSNQPQHF. The DNA for the CDR3 is TGTGCCAGCTCACCACAGGGGGCGGGTAGCAATCAGCCCCAGCATTTT.

The chain combines TRBV28 with TRBJ1-6; TRBD1 matches at 7 bases. Per the germline V gene, CDR1 is MDHEN and CDR2 is SYDVKM. The V gene end was trimmed by 2 bases and the J gene end by 5 bases; junction bases not matched to a gene: 6. The CDR3 extends over 16 amino acids. The CDR3 DNA sequence: TGTGCCAGCAGTTTAGAAGGGGGCGAGGATAATTCACCCCTCCACTTT. This translates into CASSLEGGEDNSPLHF.

CDR3 DNA sequence: TGTGCCAGTAGCAGGACGGACATCCCCTACGAGCAGTACTTC. Protein sequence: CASSRTDIPYEQYF. The chain uses TRBV19 and TRBJ2-7; perhaps TRBD1 as D (5 bases). The germline V gene has CDR1 LNHDA and CDR2 SQIVND (reference sequence). Trimming took 6 bases from V and 2 from J, leaving 14 bases between them. The CDR3 runs 14 residues.

The rearrangement links TRBV5-1 to TRBJ2-3; the D gene is possibly TRBD1 (6 bases). The V end lost 0 bases, the J end lost 3 bases, and 8 bases lay between the germline ends. The CDR3 loop spans 14 amino acids. In germline, CDR1 is SGHRS, CDR2 YFSETQ. The CDR3: CASSLGGPTDTQYF. CDR3 DNA sequence: TGCGCCAGCAGCTTGGGGGGGCCTACAGATACGCAGTATTTT.

This clone showed up just once. The gene calls are TRBV2 and TRBJ2-5; TRBD1 agrees at 10 bases. CDR3 size: 15 residues. The germline V gene has CDR1 SNHLY and CDR2 FYNNEI. J was trimmed by 4 bases and V by 5 bases; bases with no gene match: 7. The CDR3 sequence: CASSRGQGVRETQYF. CDR3 sequence (DNA): TGTGCCAGCAGTCGAGGACAGGGGGTACGAGAGACCCAGTACTTC.

The chain recombines TRBV7-2 with TRBJ1-5, with a weak D call TRBD1 (6 bases). Trimming took off 5 bases at V and 6 bases at J, with 11 bases between the two ends. The CDR3 spans 13 residues. Germline CDR1 and CDR2: SGHTA and FQGNSA. The chain's CDR3 is CASSPRGGQPQHF. The DNA of the CDR3 is TGTGCCAGCAGCCCTAGGGGGGGTCAGCCCCAGCATTTT.

The genes are TRBV7-2 and TRBJ2-5; the match to TRBD2 covers 8 bases. The CDR3 contains 15 residues. Germline V lookup: CDR1 SGHTA, CDR2 FQGNSA. V lost 7 bases, J lost 5 bases, and 12 bases stayed unmatched. The chain's CDR3 is CASNFPGGQRETQYF. CDR3 DNA sequence: TGTGCCAGCAATTTCCCGGGGGGGCAGCGTGAGACCCAGTACTTC.

The rearrangement uses TRBV5-6 and TRBJ1-2, with D maybe TRBD1 (5 bases). This CDR3 has 14 residues. V gave up 1 base and J gave up 8 bases, with 15 bases separating them. Germline V gene lookup returns CDR1 SGHDT and CDR2 YYEEEE. CDR3 sequence: CASSLFSWQGGYTF. CDR3 nucleotides: TGTGCCAGCAGCTTGTTTTCCTGGCAGGGCGGCTACACCTTC.

This chain links TRBV6-5 with TRBJ2-7, with a possible D match to TRBD2 (5 bases). The CDR3 is 15 residues long. Germline V gene data show CDR1 as MNHEY and CDR2 as SVGAGI. The V end lost 9 bases, the J end lost 2 bases, and 20 bases lay between the germline ends. CDR3 region: CASTEDWTFPYEQYF. In DNA form, the CDR3 reads TGTGCCAGTACGGAGGATTGGACGTTTCCCTACGAGCAGTACTTC.

This clone showed up just a few times. The chain links TRBV5-1 to TRBJ1-4; D is uncertain. The CDR3 extends over 15 amino acids. CDR1 and CDR2 from the germline V gene are SGHRS and YFSETQ. V was trimmed by 6 bases and J by 4 bases, leaving 16 bases between them. The CDR3 loop is CASNPGGGYNEKLFF. The CDR3 region has the DNA TGCGCCAGCAATCCCGGTGGAGGTTATAATGAAAAACTGTTTTTT.

The chain has TRBV2 and TRBJ1-2; a possible D gene is TRBD1 (6 bases). Germline V gene sequence: CDR1 SNHLY, CDR2 FYNNEI. With 8 bases removed from V and 7 bases from J, the gap between germline ends came to 23 bases. CDR3 length: 15 amino acids. CDR3 bases: TGTGCCAGCCCCGGTTTTGGGGGGGCGCTTGGTGGCTACACCTTC. Translated: CASPGFGGALGGYTF. Using reference TRBV2 and TRBJ1-2 for the parts outside the CDR3, the full variable domain is EPEVTQTPSHQVTQMGQEVILRCVPISNHLYFYWYRQILGQKVEFLVSFYNNEISEKSEIFDDQFSVERPDGSNFTLKIRSTKLEDSAMYFCASPGFGGALGGYTFGSGTRLTVV.

The gene calls are TRBV3-1 (or the pseudogene TRBV3-2) and TRBJ2-7, with a tentative D call TRBD2 (7 bases). Trimming removed 5 bases at V and 5 bases at J, with 19 bases between. The length of the CDR3 is 15 residues. The germline V gene encodes CDR1 LGHDT and CDR2 YNNKEL (reference sequence). CDR3 coding DNA: TGTGCCAGCAGCTCCCTGGGGGGGGGCCCCAACGAGCAGTACTTC. Protein sequence: CASSSLGGGPNEQYF.

The rearrangement joins TRBV27 to TRBJ1-1; 8 nucleotides align to TRBD1. This CDR3 contains 11 residues. Trimming at V came to 10 bases and at J to 7 bases, leaving 5 bases not matched to a gene. Looked up from germline, CDR1 is MNHEY and CDR2 is SMNVEV (reference sequence). As DNA, the CDR3 is TGTGCCACCCGGACAGGGATTGAAGCTTTCTTT. Translating it yields CATRTGIEAFF.

V is TRBV4-3 and J is TRBJ1-6; 7 nucleotides line up with TRBD1. Germline CDR1 reads LGHNA; CDR2 reads YSLEER. CDR3 length: 15 residues. After removal of 0 bases from V and 5 bases from J, the junction contained 1 base not matched to a gene. CDR3 DNA: TGCGCCAGCAGCCAAGAAGGGACAGATAATTCACCCCTCCACTTT. Translated: CASSQEGTDNSPLHF.

This clone was observed a few times. The chain is built from TRBV4-1 and TRBJ2-3; no clear D. Deletions cut 0 bases from V and 11 bases from J, with 12 bases between. The germline gives CDR1 MGHRA, CDR2 YSYEKL. The CDR3 consists of 13 residues. CDR3 protein: CASSQDPGVGQYF. In DNA, the CDR3 is TGCGCCAGCAGCCAAGATCCCGGAGTTGGGCAGTATTTT.

There are a few counts of this clone. This chain links TRBV5-1 with TRBJ2-2; TRBD2 aligns across 11 bases. The J segment lost 4 bases and the V segment lost 0 bases, leaving 2 bases of the junction unmatched. The CDR3 sequence is 16 residues long. Germline CDR1 reads SGHRS; CDR2 reads YFSETQ. Here the CDR3 reads CASSLGLAGSTGELFF. The CDR3 nucleotides read TGCGCCAGCAGCTTGGGACTAGCGGGGAGCACCGGGGAGCTGTTTTTT. Full variable domain (rest looked up from reference TRBV5-1 and TRBJ2-2): KAGVTQTPRYLIKTRGQQVTLSCSPISGHRSVSWYQQTPGQGLQFLFEYFSETQRNKGNFPGRFSGRQFSNSRSEMNVSTLELGDSALYLCASSLGLAGSTGELFFGEGSRLTVL.

V usage is TRBV5-1 and J usage is TRBJ2-1; maybe TRBD2 (5 bases). The CDR3 runs to 14 residues. Trimming cost V 0 bases and J 7 bases, with 11 bases left between them. Germline V gives CDR1 SGHRS, CDR2 YFSETQ. In DNA, the CDR3 is TGCGCCAGCAGCTTGGTACTCGGGGTAAATGAGCAGTTCTTC. This encodes CASSLVLGVNEQFF.